This TCR beta chain was recorded in a study of T cell changes during pregnancy in multiple sclerosis. V was clipped by 6 bases and J by 0 bases, with 8 bases between them. The CDR3 has 13 residues. Germline assignment: CDR1 LGHNA and CDR2 YNFKEQ. Repertoires were generated with immunoSEQ multiplex PCR, while TCRdb's copy carries only in-frame clones and drops some. The sample has 15,000 to 20,000 clones, nearly 96% seen once. The receptor was isolated from a female donor with multiple sclerosis, enrolled in a pregnancy study. Sequences were derived from peripheral blood, sampled in the third trimester of pregnancy. The chain joins TRBV4-2 to TRBJ1-2; no firm D call. The CDR3 DNA follows: TGTGCCAGCAGATACCAGACTAACTATGGCTACACCTTC. Translated: CASRYQTNYGYTF.